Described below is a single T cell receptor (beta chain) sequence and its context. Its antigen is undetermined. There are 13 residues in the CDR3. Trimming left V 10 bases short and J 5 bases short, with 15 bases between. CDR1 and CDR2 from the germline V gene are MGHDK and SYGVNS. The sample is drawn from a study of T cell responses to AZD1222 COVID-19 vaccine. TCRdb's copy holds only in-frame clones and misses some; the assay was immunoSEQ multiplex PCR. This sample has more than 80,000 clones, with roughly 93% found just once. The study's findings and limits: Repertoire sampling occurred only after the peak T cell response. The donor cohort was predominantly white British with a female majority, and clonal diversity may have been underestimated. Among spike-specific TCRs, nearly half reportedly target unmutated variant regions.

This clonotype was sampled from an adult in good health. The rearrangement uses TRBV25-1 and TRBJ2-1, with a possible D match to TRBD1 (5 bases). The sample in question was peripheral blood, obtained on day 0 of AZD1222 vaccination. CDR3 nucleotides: TGTGCCACACACAGGACGCCAGACAATGAGCAGTTCTTC. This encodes CATHRTPDNEQFF.